This T cell receptor (beta chain) emerged from a study of tumor-infiltrating lymphocytes in primary liver carcinoma. Whole-study context: Staging of the tumors gave T1-T3 N0M0, with widths of roughly 4 to 10 cm. General observations from the study: Tumor-adjacent and tumor-blood pairs shared a smaller degree of overlap than tumor region pairs.

A constant-region primer primed TCR beta cDNA synthesis from 450 to 550 ng of total RNA. Libraries covering TCR beta were generated through three nested multiplex PCR rounds (using a slightly modified ARM-PCR). The two initial PCR rounds, nine to eleven cycles each, used TRBV1-TRBV30 forward and C-beta reverse primers. MiXCR, run by TCRdb on the multiplex PCR reads, gives a single entry per CDR3 protein. The sample carries 180,000 or so distinct CDR3 sequences, roughly 60% recorded once. V lost 3 bases to trimming and J lost 5 bases, with 10 bases between them. The CDR3 has 13 residues. Germline CDR1 reads SGHAT; CDR2 reads FQNNGV. This clonotype was recorded many times. The antigen is unknown. Unsorted whole blood yielded the blood RNA, and germline DNA was also extracted. Patients were chronically HBV-infected and treatment-naive.

This receptor was obtained from a man aged 35 to 55 with primary liver carcinoma and hepatitis B virus infection. The specimen sequenced was peripheral blood. This chain uses TRBV11-2 with TRBJ1-1, with D perhaps matching TRBD1 (6 bases). CDR3 region: CASSLTRGTEAFF. The CDR3 DNA follows: TGTGCCAGCAGCTTGACGAGGGGGACTGAAGCTTTCTTT.